This entry features one TCR beta chain sequence. Its cognate antigen is unknown. The sample comes from a study of cytomegalovirus exposure and HLA in healthy donors. PCR employed 60 Vbeta and 13 Jbeta primers. The method was immunoSEQ multiplex PCR; TCRdb's version includes in-frame clones alone and lacks a portion of them. The profile covers 100,000 to 140,000 clones, with more than 65% appearing a single time and 4.2% taken by the ten largest. Findings and limits, study-wide: A later analysis linked a missense variant in DCLRE1C to the trimming of TCR beta V and J genes. The study carried out a later analysis of TCR beta sequences. It associated about 15,000 of them with specific HLA alleles at a false discovery rate of 0.05.

The sequence derives from a male donor in good health and CMV-seronegative. The specimen was PBMCs.

The CDR3 sequence: CASSSTSGSLPPNEQFF. CDR3 sequence (DNA): TGTGCCAGCAGCTCCACTAGCGGGAGCCTTCCACCCAATGAGCAGTTCTTC. The chain recombines TRBV7-9 with TRBJ2-1, with 11 bases lining up with TRBD2. J was trimmed by 6 bases and V by 4 bases; bases with no gene match: 11. Germline-derived CDR1 and CDR2 are SEHNR and FQNEAQ (reference sequence). This CDR3 is 17 amino acids long.